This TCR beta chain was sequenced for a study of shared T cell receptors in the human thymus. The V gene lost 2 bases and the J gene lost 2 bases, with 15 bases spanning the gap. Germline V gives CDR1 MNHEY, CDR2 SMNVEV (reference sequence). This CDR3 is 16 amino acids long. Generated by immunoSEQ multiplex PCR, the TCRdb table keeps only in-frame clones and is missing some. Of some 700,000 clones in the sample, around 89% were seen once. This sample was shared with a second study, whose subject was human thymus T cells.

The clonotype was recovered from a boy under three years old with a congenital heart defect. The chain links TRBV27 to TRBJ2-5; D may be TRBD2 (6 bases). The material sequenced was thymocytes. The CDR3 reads CASSLGGSWGQETQYF. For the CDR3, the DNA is TGTGCCAGCAGTTTAGGAGGGAGTTGGGGGCAAGAGACCCAGTACTTC.